These T cell receptor beta chains were read from a single sample in a study of shared clonotypes between healthy human individuals. Measured with immunoSEQ multiplex PCR; TCRdb has only the in-frame clones, and not every one. The sample carries about 380,000 clones, around 96% recorded once. Sequenced sample: memory CD8+ T cells sorted from blood. The origin of the receptors is a man aged 30 to 45 in good health. CDR3s include the opening cysteine and the closing phenylalanine or tryptophan. D genes are given only for firm matches. Clone sizes are given selectively: once, few, many, or a class where the clone is expanded.

TRBJ1-1 | TRBD1 | TRBV18 | NA | CASSPLRQGQLNTEAFF | TGTGCCAGCTCACCCCTCCGACAGGGCCAATTGAACACTGAAGCTTTCTTT
TRBJ1-5 | NA | TRBV6-6 | NA | CASSYSIQQGGQPQHF | TGTGCCAGCAGTTACTCGATACAACAGGGCGGTCAGCCCCAGCATTTT
TRBJ2-7 | NA | TRBV30 | few | CAWSVDLGRGQYF | TGTGCCTGGAGTGTGGATCTTGGGCGCGGGCAGTACTTC
TRBJ2-6 | TRBD1 | TRBV29-1 | once | CSVVPLTGDFSGANVLTF | TGCAGCGTTGTCCCCTTGACAGGGGACTTCTCTGGGGCCAACGTCCTGACTTTC
TRBJ2-5 | TRBD2 | TRBV9 | NA | CASSVGVSGAPETQYF | TGTGCCAGCAGCGTAGGGGTTAGCGGGGCCCCAGAGACCCAGTACTTC
TRBJ2-7 | NA | TRBV29-1 | once | CSVEGLRGWGTYEQYF | TGCAGCGTTGAAGGTCTGCGGGGTTGGGGAACCTACGAGCAGTACTTC
TRBJ2-3 | TRBD2 | TRBV29-1 | NA | CSVAWSGSRDTQYF | TGCAGCGTTGCTTGGAGCGGGAGCAGGGATACGCAGTATTTT
TRBJ2-1 | NA | TRBV7-9 | NA | CASSLVQLNEQFF | TGTGCCAGCAGCTTAGTCCAGCTCAATGAGCAGTTCTTC
TRBJ2-2 | TRBD2 | TRBV5-1 | once | CASSQGLADGGELFF | TGCGCCAGCAGTCAGGGACTAGCGGATGGCGGGGAGCTGTTTTTT
TRBJ2-7 | TRBD1 | TRBV7-7 | NA | CASSLGQGAYEQYF | TGTGCTAGCAGCTTAGGACAGGGGGCCTACGAGCAGTACTTC
TRBJ1-5 | NA | TRBV28 | once | CASSFEGPYSNQPQHF | TGTGCCAGCAGTTTTGAGGGCCCGTATAGCAATCAGCCCCAGCATTTT
TRBJ2-6 | NA | TRBV27 | NA | CASSLSGSGANVLTF | TGTGCCAGCAGTTTATCGGGCTCTGGGGCCAACGTCCTGACTTTC
TRBJ2-1 | TRBD2 | TRBV7-2 | NA | CASSYGLVDEQFF | TGTGCCAGCAGCTACGGACTAGTGGATGAGCAGTTCTTC
TRBJ2-2 | NA | TRBV28 | NA | CASSTHGGWTGELFF | TGTGCCAGCAGTACCCACGGGGGTTGGACCGGGGAGCTGTTTTTT
TRBJ2-7 | NA | TRBV2 | NA | CASSAESYEQYF | TGTGCCAGCAGTGCCGAAAGCTACGAGCAGTACTTC
TRBJ2-5 | TRBD2 | TRBV9 | NA | CASSVEAGGVETQYF | TGTGCCAGCAGCGTAGAGGCGGGAGGGGTCGAGACCCAGTACTTC